This TCR beta chain was documented in a study of blood T cell dynamics during melanoma immunotherapy. After removal of 8 bases from V and 4 bases from J, the junction contained 7 bases not matched to a gene. Germline CDR1 and CDR2: SNHLY and FYNNEI. The CDR3 is made up of 15 amino acids. Time point defined: pre-treatment baseline. Assay used: immunoSEQ multiplex PCR; TCRdb lists only in-frame clones, some missing. The repertoire holds some 3,000 clones, with approximately 92% as singletons. The TCR comes from a human donor with melanoma. The sequenced sample was effector memory CD8+ T cells from blood, obtained from a patient treated with checkpoint blockade. This chain uses TRBV2 with TRBJ2-3; 12 bases match TRBD2. The CDR3 here is CASPQTSGRADTQYF. CDR3 coding DNA: TGTGCCAGCCCCCAGACTAGCGGGAGAGCAGATACGCAGTATTTT.